The text below deals with one T cell receptor beta chain. These data come from a study of blood T cell repertoires in COVID-19. Study background: PBMCs, B-cell-depleted T cells, or T cells provided the cDNA or gDNA that made up the material.

The study recruited people aged about 18 to 90 years across approximately 25 US areas. Germline V gene sequence: CDR1 SGDLS, CDR2 YYNGEE. This CDR3 spans 17 amino acids. Trimming removed 4 bases from V and 6 bases from J; junction bases left unmatched: 11. Clones were sequenced by immunoSEQ multiplex PCR, and TCRdb holds only the in-frame ones, with some missing. The data show about 200,000 clones, over 75% seen once. This TCR derives from a woman aged 40-49 years with acute COVID-19. The sample comprised PBMCs or T cells enriched from blood (not recorded which). The V and J genes are TRBV9 and TRBJ2-1, with TRBD2 identical over 12 bases. The CDR3 here is CASSLAGGPMGGNEQFF. The CDR3, as DNA: TGTGCCAGCAGCCTAGCGGGAGGGCCAATGGGGGGCAATGAGCAGTTCTTC.